A single sample is the source of the 14 T cell receptor beta chains below, sequenced in a study of cytomegalovirus exposure and HLA in healthy donors. Method: immunoSEQ multiplex PCR; TCRdb's copy keeps in-frame clones and lacks some. This sample has approximately 120,000 clones, with roughly 90% found just once. Sequenced sample: PBMCs. The receptors stem from a woman between 18 and 29 years old in good health and CMV-seronegative.

The genes are TRBV18 and TRBJ1-1, with unresolved D. The CDR3 runs to 15 residues. V was cut by 2 bases and J by 0 bases, with 10 bases left in between. The germline V gene has CDR1 KGHSH and CDR2 LQKENI. The CDR3 protein is CASSPGQPMNTEAFF. For the CDR3, the DNA is TGTGCCAGCTCACCAGGGCAGCCCATGAACACTGAAGCTTTCTTT.

This clone showed up just a few times. V usage is TRBV19 and J usage is TRBJ1-3, with 7 nucleotides matching TRBD1. V was clipped by 8 bases and J by 4 bases; unmatched bases: 11. Germline CDR1 reads LNHDA; CDR2 reads SQIVND (reference sequence). This CDR3 is 15 amino acids long. The CDR3 nucleotides read TGTGCCAGTTCGTTAGAGGGGGCGCAAGGAAACACCATATATTTT. Translated: CASSLEGAQGNTIYF.

The J gene is TRBJ2-3, the V gene TRBV5-1; 8 nucleotides match TRBD2. The CDR3 is made up of 14 amino acids. The trim removed 2 bases at V and 2 bases at J, leaving 1 base unmatched. Germline V gene sequence: CDR1 SGHRS, CDR2 YFSETQ. This CDR3 is CASSFGRVTDTQYF. CDR3 bases: TGCGCCAGCAGCTTCGGGAGGGTCACAGATACGCAGTATTTT. The variable domain in full, completed from reference TRBV5-1 and TRBJ2-3, reads KAGVTQTPRYLIKTRGQQVTLSCSPISGHRSVSWYQQTPGQGLQFLFEYFSETQRNKGNFPGRFSGRQFSNSRSEMNVSTLELGDSALYLCASSFGRVTDTQYFGPGTRLTVL.

This chain uses TRBV11-2 with TRBJ2-1; 7 bases agree with TRBD1. Germline V CDR1 and CDR2: SGHAT, FQNNGV. This CDR3 contains 13 residues. V lost 4 bases to trimming and J lost 4 bases; unmatched junction nucleotides: 1. CDR3 sequence (DNA): TGTGCCAGCAGCTCGGACAGGTACAATGAGCAGTTCTTC. Its protein product is CASSSDRYNEQFF. Complete variable domain (other parts from reference TRBV11-2 and TRBJ2-1): EAGVAQSPRYKIIEKRQSVAFWCNPISGHATLYWYQQILGQGPKLLIQFQNNGVVDDSQLPKDRFSAERLKGVDSTLKIQPAKLEDSAVYLCASSSDRYNEQFFGPGTRLTVL.

A single count supports this clone. The chain carries TRBV18 and TRBJ1-6; D may be TRBD1 (6 bases). The CDR3 contains 13 residues. Trimming pared 5 bases from V and 8 bases from J, leaving 10 bases between. Germline V CDR1 and CDR2: KGHSH, LQKENI. The CDR3 sequence is CASSFHRDSPLHF. The CDR3 DNA is TGTGCCAGCTCATTCCACAGGGATTCACCCCTCCACTTT.

The chain combines TRBV7-6 with TRBJ2-2; TRBD2 aligns across 9 bases. Germline V gene lookup returns CDR1 SGHVS and CDR2 FNYEAQ. This CDR3 is built from 16 residues. V lost 2 bases and J lost 1; bases outside the gene matches: 2. The CDR3 DNA reads as TGTGCCAGCAGCTTACAGACTAGCGGGAACACCGGGGAGCTGTTTTTT. Translation: CASSLQTSGNTGELFF. Looking up the rest from reference TRBV7-6 and TRBJ2-2 gives the full variable domain: GAGVSQSPRYKVTKRGQDVALRCDPISGHVSLYWYRQALGQGPEFLTYFNYEAQQDKSGLPNDRFSAERPEGSISTLTIQRTEQRDSAMYRCASSLQTSGNTGELFFGEGSRLTVL.

V usage is TRBV11-2 and J usage is TRBJ2-7; 11 bases align to TRBD2. This CDR3 contains 15 residues. The V segment lost 2 bases and the J segment 2 bases; nucleotides outside the gene matches: 2. CDR1 SGHAT and CDR2 FQNNGV come from the germline V gene. CDR3 bases: TGTGCCAGCAGCTTACCACTAGCGGGGGCCTACGAGCAGTACTTC. This codes for CASSLPLAGAYEQYF.

The chain is built from TRBV25-1 and TRBJ1-4, with a tentative D call TRBD1 (5 bases). The CDR3 consists of 16 residues. Looked up from germline, CDR1 is MGHDK and CDR2 is SYGVNS. The V and J ends lost 3 bases and 6 bases respectively, with 17 bases between them. The CDR3 is CASSEGLLAGDEKLFF. CDR3 sequence (DNA): TGTGCCAGCAGTGAGGGACTCTTGGCCGGGGATGAAAAACTGTTTTTT.

The V call is TRBV30, the J call TRBJ1-3, with D hard to call. Germline V gene data show CDR1 as GTSNPN and CDR2 as SVGIG (reference sequence). Trimming left V 4 bases short and J 4 bases short, with 26 bases between. This CDR3 spans 18 amino acids. The CDR3 is CAWTRKAPGKGIGNTIYF. For the CDR3, the DNA is TGTGCCTGGACCCGGAAAGCCCCCGGGAAAGGAATAGGAAACACCATATATTTT. Using reference TRBV30 and TRBJ1-3 for the parts outside the CDR3, the full variable domain is SQTIHQWPATLVQPVGSPLSLECTVEGTSNPNLYWYRQAAGRGLQLLFYSVGIGQISSEVPQNLSASRPQDRQFILSSKKLLLSDSGFYLCAWTRKAPGKGIGNTIYFGEGSWLTVV.

The chain uses TRBV19 and TRBJ1-1; D possibly corresponds to TRBD1 (5 bases). The CDR3 loop spans 17 amino acids. Germline CDR1 and CDR2: LNHDA and SQIVND (reference sequence). V was trimmed by 5 bases and J by 4 bases, leaving 23 bases between them. The CDR3 DNA follows: TGTGCCAGTAGTGCATCCGTTTTAGTTCAGGGAGGCACTGAAGCTTTCTTT. This encodes CASSASVLVQGGTEAFF. The whole variable domain, remainder taken from reference TRBV19 and TRBJ1-1, is DGGITQSPKYLFRKEGQNVTLSCEQNLNHDAMYWYRQDPGQGLRLIYYSQIVNDFQKGDIAEGYSVSREKKESFPLTVTSAQKNPTAFYLCASSASVLVQGGTEAFFGQGTRLTVV.

The chain carries TRBV15 and TRBJ1-5; a weak D match, TRBD1 (6 bases). The CDR3 covers 16 residues. Germline-derived CDR1 and CDR2 are LNHNV and YYDKDF (reference sequence). V was cut by 1 base and J by 2 bases, with 12 bases left in between. As DNA, the CDR3 is TGTGCCACCAGCAGAGGGGACAACTTGGGCAATCAGCCCCAGCATTTT. Protein product: CATSRGDNLGNQPQHF.

J is TRBJ2-7 and V is TRBV2, with 11 bases lining up with TRBD2. Germline CDR1 SNHLY, CDR2 FYNNEI. The V gene end was trimmed by 2 bases and the J gene end by 4 bases; junction bases not matched to a gene: 4. The CDR3 totals 15 residues. The CDR3 bases are TGTGCCAGCAGTGAATCCGGGACTAGCGGTTACGAGCAGTACTTC. It translates to CASSESGTSGYEQYF.

The chain has TRBV6-1 and TRBJ1-6, with D unresolved. With 6 bases removed from V and 7 bases from J, the gap between germline ends came to 10 bases. CDR1 is MNHNS, CDR2 SASEGT, per germline. The length of the CDR3 is 13 residues. CDR3 residues: CASSLDGNSPLHF. Written as DNA, the CDR3 is TGTGCCAGCAGCCTTGACGGGAATTCACCCCTCCACTTT.

The chain carries TRBV7-9 and TRBJ2-7, with D perhaps TRBD1 (6 bases). The CDR3 is made up of 14 amino acids. Between the trimmed V and J ends, which lost 5 bases and 2 bases, there was a span of 13 bases. Looked up from germline, CDR1 is SEHNR and CDR2 is FQNEAQ (reference sequence). CDR3 protein: CASSVGTLTYEQYF. In DNA, the CDR3 is TGTGCCAGCAGCGTCGGGACACTGACCTACGAGCAGTACTTC.